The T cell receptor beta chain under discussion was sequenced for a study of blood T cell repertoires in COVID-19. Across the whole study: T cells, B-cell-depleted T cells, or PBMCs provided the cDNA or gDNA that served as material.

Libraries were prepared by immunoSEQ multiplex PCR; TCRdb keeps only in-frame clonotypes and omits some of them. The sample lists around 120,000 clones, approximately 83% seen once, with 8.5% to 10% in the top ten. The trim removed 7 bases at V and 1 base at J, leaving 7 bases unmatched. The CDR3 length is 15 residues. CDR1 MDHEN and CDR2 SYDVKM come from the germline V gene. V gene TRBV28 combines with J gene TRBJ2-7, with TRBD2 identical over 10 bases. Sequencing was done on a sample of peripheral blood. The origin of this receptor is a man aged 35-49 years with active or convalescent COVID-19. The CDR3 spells CASKEAGGRSYEQYF. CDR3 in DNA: TGTGCCAGCAAAGAAGCGGGGGGGCGATCCTACGAGCAGTACTTC.